The 25 T cell receptor beta chains given below trace back to one sample, sequenced in a study of a mutant IDH1 vaccine in newly diagnosed glioma. These receptors are not linked to any known antigen. Method: immunoSEQ multiplex PCR; TCRdb's copy keeps in-frame clones and lacks some. The table has about 130,000 clones, just under 80% seen once. Time point of the sample: week 11, during vaccination. Each dose delivered 300 ug of mutant IDH1 20-mer peptide subcutaneously with imiquimod. This sample comprised PBMCs, obtained from a glioma patient whose treatment included an IDH1 peptide vaccine. Receptors originate from a man between 35 and 55 years old with glioma.

The chain joins TRBV5-1 to TRBJ2-1, with a tentative D call TRBD2 (5 bases). V was cut by 2 bases and J by 8 bases, with 11 bases left in between. The CDR3 consists of 13 residues. CDR1 and CDR2 from the germline V gene are SGHRS and YFSETQ. The chain's CDR3 is CASSLRGKDEQFF. As DNA, the CDR3 is TGCGCCAGCAGCTTACGAGGGAAAGATGAGCAGTTCTTC. Full variable domain (missing parts from reference TRBV5-1 and TRBJ2-1): KAGVTQTPRYLIKTRGQQVTLSCSPISGHRSVSWYQQTPGQGLQFLFEYFSETQRNKGNFPGRFSGRQFSNSRSEMNVSTLELGDSALYLCASSLRGKDEQFFGPGTRLTVL.

This clone was recorded once. This chain joins TRBV4-2 and TRBJ2-7; possibly TRBD1 for D (6 bases). CDR1 is LGHNA and CDR2 is YNFKEQ in the germline V gene. V lost 1 base and J lost 5, with 15 bases in between. The CDR3 has 15 residues. CDR3 in amino acids: CASSQADSRVHEQYF. CDR3 nucleotide sequence: TGTGCCAGCAGCCAAGCGGACAGCAGGGTCCACGAGCAGTACTTC.

The rearrangement uses TRBV18 and TRBJ1-6, with a tentative D call TRBD1 (6 bases). CDR1 and CDR2 (germline): KGHSH, LQKENI. The CDR3 runs 16 residues. Trimming took off 3 bases at V and 6 bases at J, with 15 bases between the two ends. The CDR3 nucleotides read TGTGCCAGCTCACCTCTTCCCGGGACAAGTAATTCACCCCTCCACTTT. As protein: CASSPLPGTSNSPLHF. The complete variable domain, with remaining parts taken from reference TRBV18 and TRBJ1-6, reads NAGVMQNPRHLVRRRGQEARLRCSPMKGHSHVYWYRQLPEEGLKFMVYLQKENIIDESGMPKERFSAEFPKEGPSILRIQQVVRGDSAAYFCASSPLPGTSNSPLHFGNGTRLTVT.

Notes on this clone: Given a much more abundant clone one base away, this may be a read error. This chain connects TRBV5-6 to TRBJ1-5, with 7 bases aligning to TRBD1. Trimming cost V 5 bases and J 5 bases; bases outside gene matches: 4. CDR1 SGHDT and CDR2 YYEEEE come from the germline V gene. The CDR3 extends over 13 amino acids. The CDR3 is CASSRDRDQPQHF. The CDR3 region has the DNA TGTGCCAGCAGTCGCGACAGGGATCAGCCCCAGCATTTT.

The genes are TRBV4-1 and TRBJ2-7; D tentatively fits TRBD1 or TRBD2 (5 bases each). Between the trimmed V and J ends, which lost 1 base and 2 bases, there was a span of 15 bases. The CDR3 runs 16 residues. Germline V gene lookup returns CDR1 MGHRA and CDR2 YSYEKL. The chain's CDR3 is CASSQGTGTKTYEQYF. As DNA, the CDR3 is TGCGCCAGCAGCCAAGGGACCGGGACGAAGACCTACGAGCAGTACTTC.

V gene TRBV27 combines with J gene TRBJ1-1; D call uncertain. Trimming removed 6 bases at V and 5 bases at J, with 16 bases between. The CDR3 runs to 14 residues. The germline CDR1 and CDR2 sequences are MNHEY and SMNVEV (reference sequence). The CDR3 DNA is TGTGCCAGCAGCGTCGTAGGATGGCAAACTGAAGCTTTCTTT. It encodes CASSVVGWQTEAFF.

The chain uses TRBV6-1 and TRBJ2-7; TRBD2 aligns across 7 bases. Trimming at V came to 2 bases and at J to 3 bases, leaving 1 base not matched to a gene. Germline CDR1 and CDR2: MNHNS and SASEGT. The CDR3 runs 13 residues. CDR3 sequence reads: CASSEPGGYEQYF. The CDR3 DNA sequence: TGTGCCAGCAGTGAACCGGGGGGCTACGAGCAGTACTTC.

This chain connects TRBV28 to TRBJ1-2; TRBD1 is a possible D gene (6 bases). The germline V and J ends were trimmed by 8 bases and 7 bases, with 29 bases remaining between them. The germline gives CDR1 MDHEN, CDR2 SYDVKM. CDR3 length: 17 residues. CDR3 sequence reads: CASRSLLHREKGGGYTF. The DNA of the CDR3 is TGTGCCAGCCGTTCACTCCTGCACCGGGAGAAGGGGGGTGGCTACACCTTC.

The V call is TRBV19, the J call TRBJ2-4; 12 bases agree with TRBD2. Trimming at V came to 3 bases and at J to 0 bases, leaving 6 bases not matched to a gene. CDR1 is LNHDA and CDR2 is SQIVND in the germline V gene (reference sequence). The CDR3 length is 18 residues. The CDR3 loop reads CASSMEGLAGLAKNIQYF. CDR3 nucleotide sequence: TGTGCCAGTAGTATGGAAGGACTAGCGGGGCTAGCCAAAAACATTCAGTACTTC.

The J gene is TRBJ1-2, the V gene TRBV18; the D is unclear. V was trimmed by 5 bases and J by 0 bases, leaving 7 bases between them. The CDR3 contains 13 residues. CDR1 and CDR2 from the germline V gene are KGHSH and LQKENI. CDR3 sequence (DNA): TGTGCCAGCTCAGCACACTCTAACTATGGCTACACCTTC. Encoded protein: CASSAHSNYGYTF.

The gene calls are TRBV5-3 and TRBJ2-5; D unresolved. TRBV5-3 is placed among ORFs of uncertain function. The CDR3 runs 13 residues. Trimming shortened V by 1 base and J by 4 bases, and 8 bases separated the two germline ends. Here the CDR3 DNA reads TGTGCCAGAAGCTTGACCTTAGCAGAGACCCAGTACTTC. Translated, it gives CARSLTLAETQYF.

CDR3 sequence reads: CASSRQGDSYEQYF. CDR3 in DNA: TGTGCCAGCAGCCGACAGGGGGACTCCTACGAGCAGTACTTC. The V gene is TRBV27, the J gene TRBJ2-7; TRBD1 agrees at 9 bases. The V gene's germline CDR1 is MNHEY and CDR2 SMNVEV (reference sequence). This CDR3 is 14 amino acids long. V trimming: 6 bases; J trimming: 0 bases; junction bases outside the gene matches: 3.

V and J are TRBV2 and TRBJ1-5, with TRBD1 matching 12 bases. The CDR3 has 17 amino acids. The V segment lost 2 bases and the J segment 6 bases; nucleotides outside the gene matches: 8. Germline V gives CDR1 SNHLY, CDR2 FYNNEI. The CDR3 is CASSELVGTGGGQPQHF. CDR3 bases: TGTGCCAGCAGTGAATTAGTGGGGACAGGGGGCGGTCAGCCCCAGCATTTT.

The chain combines TRBV7-4 with TRBJ2-4; D tentatively fits TRBD1 or TRBD2 (6 bases each). Germline assignment: CDR1 SGHVT and CDR2 SQSDAQ. This CDR3 comprises 14 residues. With 1 base removed from V and 6 bases from J, the gap between germline ends came to 10 bases. The CDR3: CASSLVTGANIQYF. The CDR3 bases are TGTGCCAGCAGCTTAGTTACGGGGGCAAACATTCAGTACTTC.

This clone has a handful of counts. The J gene is TRBJ2-1, the V gene TRBV7-9; 10 bases agree with TRBD1. V shed 4 bases, J shed 9 bases, and the junction held 6 bases outside the gene matches. The CDR3 runs 14 residues. Germline V CDR1 and CDR2: SEHNR, FQNEAQ (reference sequence). The CDR3 protein is CASSYTTGGSEQFF. CDR3 DNA: TGTGCCAGCAGCTACACGACAGGGGGCAGTGAGCAGTTCTTC.

This chain uses TRBV28 with TRBJ2-7, with 7 bases identical to TRBD1. The CDR3 sequence is 14 residues long. The germline CDR1 and CDR2 sequences are MDHEN and SYDVKM. V lost 2 bases and J lost 4; bases outside the gene matches: 5. The DNA of the CDR3 is TGTGCCAGCAGTTTAACAGGGGCCTCGTACGAGCAGTACTTC. Amino acids: CASSLTGASYEQYF.

The rearrangement uses TRBV15 and TRBJ2-1; D is possibly TRBD1 (6 bases). Germline CDR1 and CDR2: LNHNV and YYDKDF (reference sequence). The CDR3 consists of 15 residues. Trimming shortened V by 5 bases and J by 0 bases, and 11 bases separated the two germline ends. The CDR3 sequence: CATSSDSRSYNEQFF. CDR3 bases: TGTGCCACCAGCTCGGACAGCCGCTCCTACAATGAGCAGTTCTTC.

The chain is built from TRBV12-5 and TRBJ2-5; the D call may be TRBD1 or TRBD2 (6 bases each). Germline V gene sequence: CDR1 LGHNT, CDR2 FRNRAP. Trimming left V 1 base short and J 5 bases short, with 11 bases between. CDR3 length equals 14 residues. This CDR3 is CASGLGQAGETQYF. DNA of the CDR3: TGTGCTAGTGGTTTGGGACAGGCGGGGGAGACCCAGTACTTC.

In DNA form, the CDR3 reads TGTGCCAGCAGCCAAAGAAGACGCGAGATGGAGGGCTACACCTTC. This sequence encodes CASSQRRREMEGYTF. The genes are TRBV4-2 and TRBJ1-2; the D is unclear. V dropped 2 bases and J dropped 8 bases, with 18 bases sitting between them. This CDR3 contains 15 residues. The germline CDR1 and CDR2 sequences are LGHNA and YNFKEQ.

The V gene is TRBV7-9, the J gene TRBJ1-1; TRBD1 aligns across 7 bases. The germline V gene encodes CDR1 SEHNR and CDR2 FQNEAQ (reference sequence). This CDR3 comprises 15 residues. V dropped 2 bases and J dropped 5; count of bases not matched to a gene: 8. This CDR3 reads CASSLSQTGRTEAFF. The CDR3, as DNA: TGTGCCAGCAGCTTATCACAGACAGGGCGAACTGAAGCTTTCTTT.

V and J are TRBV25-1 and TRBJ2-3, with D maybe TRBD2 (6 bases). Germline assignment: CDR1 MGHDK and CDR2 SYGVNS. CDR3 length: 13 residues. Trimming cost V 8 bases and J 1 base, with 10 bases left between them. This chain's CDR3 is CASSGTGTDTQYF. CDR3 DNA: TGTGCCAGCTCCGGGACTGGCACAGATACGCAGTATTTT.

This clone was detected only a few times. The chain carries TRBV5-5 and TRBJ1-2; 8 positions agree with TRBD1. There are 15 residues in the CDR3. The germline V gene encodes CDR1 SGHKS and CDR2 YYEKEE (reference sequence). The J segment lost 0 bases and the V segment lost 3 bases, leaving 4 bases of the junction unmatched. For the CDR3, the DNA is TGTGCCAGCAGCTCGGCAGGGGGCACTAACTATGGCTACACCTTC. It is translated as CASSSAGGTNYGYTF.

The chain carries TRBV18 and TRBJ1-5; possible D gene TRBD1, 6 bases. The CDR3 totals 15 residues. Trimming stripped 2 bases from V and 1 base from J, with 9 bases between. The germline V gene encodes CDR1 KGHSH and CDR2 LQKENI. CDR3 sequence (DNA): TGTGCCAGCTCACCAGAACAGGGAAGCAATCAGCCCCAGCATTTT. The encoded protein is CASSPEQGSNQPQHF.

V and J are TRBV7-2 and TRBJ2-7; D may be TRBD1 (6 bases). Germline V CDR1 and CDR2: SGHTA, FQGNSA. This CDR3 is 13 amino acids long. V dropped 2 bases and J dropped 4 bases, with 9 bases sitting between them. The CDR3 DNA reads as TGTGCCAGCAGCTTAAAGGGGGTTTACGAGCAGTACTTC. This codes for CASSLKGVYEQYF. The whole variable domain, filled in from reference TRBV7-2 and TRBJ2-7, reads GAGVSQSPSNKVTEKGKDVELRCDPISGHTALYWYRQSLGQGLEFLIYFQGNSAPDKSGLPSDRFSAERTGGSVSTLTIQRTQQEDSAVYLCASSLKGVYEQYFGPGTRLTVT.

The chain has TRBV28 and TRBJ1-2; TRBD1 aligns across 9 bases. Germline V gene lookup returns CDR1 MDHEN and CDR2 SYDVKM. Trimming removed 6 bases from V and 4 bases from J; junction bases left unmatched: 6. The CDR3 contains 14 residues. The CDR3 DNA reads as TGTGCCAGCAGGAAACAGGGGGCGCCCTATGGCTACACCTTC. It encodes CASRKQGAPYGYTF.